This T cell receptor beta chain originates from a study of blood T cell repertoires in COVID-19. Study-level background: Material from acute and convalescent COVID-19 was sourced from the United States, Italy and Spain.

Study processing details: For nucleated cells, counts were estimated from reference gene primer amplification. The method was immunoSEQ multiplex PCR; TCRdb's version includes in-frame clones alone and lacks a portion of them. For V, J and clone size, that table is used; D and trimming come from the DNA. The repertoire holds 150,000 to 200,000 clones, with 84% as singletons. Germline V lookup: CDR1 MGHRA, CDR2 YSYEKL. Trimming removed 1 base from V and 6 bases from J; junction bases left unmatched: 5. This CDR3 region has 15 residues. It was during active infection that Seattle patients were enrolled and then longitudinally followed.

Material for sequencing was peripheral blood. The sequence was obtained from a woman in her sixties or seventies with COVID-19, enrolled during active disease. The rearrangement links TRBV4-1 to TRBJ2-1; 8 positions agree with TRBD1. CDR3 DNA sequence: TGCGCCAGCAGCCAAGCAGGGGGCTCCGTCAATGAGCAGTTCTTC. It translates to CASSQAGGSVNEQFF.